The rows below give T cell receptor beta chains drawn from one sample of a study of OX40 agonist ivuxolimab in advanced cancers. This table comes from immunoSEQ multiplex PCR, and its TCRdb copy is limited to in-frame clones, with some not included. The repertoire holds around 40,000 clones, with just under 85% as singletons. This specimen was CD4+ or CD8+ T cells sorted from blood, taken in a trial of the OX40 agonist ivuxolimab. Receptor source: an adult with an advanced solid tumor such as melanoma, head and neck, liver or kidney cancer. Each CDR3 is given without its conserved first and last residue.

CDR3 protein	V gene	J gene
ASSLEVLPGELF	TRBV7-6	TRBJ2-2
AWSVLSGLTDTQY	TRBV30	TRBJ2-3
SASRYRGFTDTQY	TRBV29-1	TRBJ2-3
ASSLRTGNTDTQY	TRBV7-6	TRBJ2-3
ASSATGQGTHT	TRBV19	TRBJ1-2
ASSVGRGTQY	TRBV7-2	TRBJ2-5
ASSMRVLETQY	TRBV19	TRBJ2-5
ASSPGTGRQPQH	TRBV6-5	TRBJ1-5
ASSGSGGMGEAF	TRBV6-5	TRBJ1-1
ASSVDRGPYNEQF	TRBV9	TRBJ2-1
ASSRTGAEQY	TRBV5-1	TRBJ2-7
ASSPGLAGDNEQF	TRBV18	TRBJ2-1
ASRTSTTFYGYT	TRBV28	TRBJ1-2
ASSHAGDPNSPLH	TRBV6-1	TRBJ1-6
ASSLSGSSYNEQF	TRBV7-9	TRBJ2-1
ASSTLAGVYEQY	TRBV6-6	TRBJ2-7
ASTHPSGPYNEQF	TRBV28	TRBJ2-1
ASTLTGAGGRGAYEQY	TRBV5-1	TRBJ2-7
ASSFGRGREEKLF	TRBV28	TRBJ1-4